This TCR beta chain was sequenced for a study of blood T cells in healthy people across ages. With regard to this clonotype: What it binds is not known.

Study-wide results and caveats: Significant beta diversity loss was already apparent by age roughly 43, declining roughly linearly.

The CDR3 runs to 16 residues. Looked up from germline, CDR1 is MNHEY and CDR2 is SVGAGI. Primed by a sample-barcoded 5' primer and a J-beta primer mix, a second PCR proceeded for 7 to 11 cycles. TCRdb re-called the 5' RACE reads through MiXCR, storing one row per CDR3 protein. The repertoire holds about 800,000 distinct CDR3 sequences, with around 25% as singletons. Each donor's blood draw was around 9.1 milliliters of peripheral blood. These same data were also listed under a study on T cells of mothers and their children. That study reports: It was related mother-child pairs that showed slightly higher overlap than unrelated pairs, without reaching significance.

This TCR was sampled from a boy aged 5-17 years in good health. The sequencing input was blood. The chain has TRBV6-5 and TRBJ2-1, with D perhaps TRBD1 (6 bases). The J call may not be correct, given that the DNA end is closer to TRBJ2-7. The CDR3 sequence is CASSYGSGEARWEQYF. In DNA form, the CDR3 reads TGTGCCAGCAGTTACGGGTCAGGGGAAGCCCGGTGGGAGCAGTACTTC.